This T cell receptor beta chain was identified during a study of human T cells and chemical hapten exposure. Many counts were recorded for this clonotype. Antigen unknown. The study, taken as a whole, reports: Every donor had alopecia, and their immune response may therefore differ from healthy people's.

TCRdb itself ran the RACE reads through MiXCR, one entry per CDR3 protein. The sample includes under 100,000 distinct CDR3 sequences, roughly 8.5% seen only once; the top ten take approximately 2.8%. As for time point: pre-sensitization, week 0. As to treatment: therapeutic diphenylcyclopropenone sensitization with weekly scalp DPC. Sample: whole blood, taken in connection with sensitization to the hapten diphenylcyclopropenone (DPC). The sequence derives from a middle-aged man with alopecia areata. Some clones in this sample may be carry-over from other donors' samples.

CDR3 residues: CASSLPSGLLRDTDTDTQYF. The CDR3 DNA follows: TGTGCCAGCAGTTTACCATCGGGACTCCTAAGGGATACCGACACAGATACGCAGTATTTT. The chain recombines TRBV28 with TRBJ2-3; D is perhaps TRBD2 (6 bases). Trimming pared 2 bases from V and 2 bases from J, leaving 26 bases between. Germline V lookup: CDR1 MDHEN, CDR2 SYDVKM. CDR3 length equals 20 residues.